The 21 T cell receptor beta chains reported below all come from one sample, sequenced in a study of immune characterization of retroperitoneal liposarcoma. Each CDR3 protein is one row after TCRdb ran MiXCR on the PCR reads. The sample contains more than 4,500 distinct CDR3 sequences, 25% to 40% of which appear only once. The specimen was tumor tissue. The receptors here all came from a female donor with retroperitoneal liposarcoma.

Ten or more counts support this clonotype. The V and J genes are TRBV6-6 and TRBJ2-1, with no clear D. The germline V and J ends were trimmed by 0 bases and 7 bases, with 10 bases remaining between them. Germline V gives CDR1 MNHNY, CDR2 SVGAGI (reference sequence). The CDR3 consists of 14 residues. In DNA, the CDR3 is TGTGCCAGCAGTTACTCCCCTGGATCTAATGAGCAGTTCTTC. Translating it yields CASSYSPGSNEQFF.

This clonotype was counted a few times. A clone one base away is much larger, so this may be a read error. The rearrangement links TRBV7-2 to TRBJ2-1, with 7 bases aligning to TRBD2. This CDR3 region has 16 residues. Trimming at V came to 5 bases and at J to 10 bases, leaving 17 bases not matched to a gene. From germline, CDR1 is SGHTA and CDR2 FQGNSA. CDR3: CASSPSGRLARFEQFF. As DNA, the CDR3 is TGTGCCAGCAGCCCCTCCGGGAGACTAGCTCGCTTCGAGCAGTTCTTC.

This clonotype was found a few times. V gene TRBV11-2 combines with J gene TRBJ2-1; 13 bases align to TRBD2. The last part of the DNA fits TRBJ2-5 better; the J call may be wrong. Germline V CDR1 and CDR2: SGHAT, FQNNGV. The CDR3 extends over 16 amino acids. The CDR3 coding sequence is TGTGCCAGCAGCCGGACTAGCGGGAGCTCCCGAGAGACCCAGTACTTC. Its protein product is CASSRTSGSSRETQYF.

This clonotype was observed many times. This sequence may be a read error, since a much larger clone differs from it by one base. V and J are TRBV7-2 and TRBJ2-1, with D perhaps TRBD2 (6 bases). The germline V gene has CDR1 SGHTA and CDR2 FQGNSA. The V gene lost 2 bases and the J gene lost 10 bases, with 15 bases spanning the gap. The length of the CDR3 is 14 residues. The CDR3 is CASSLRRGDYEQFF. The CDR3 region has the DNA TGTGCCAGCAGCTTAAGGAGGGGCGACTACGAGCAGTTCTTC.

This clonotype is classed as large. J is TRBJ2-5 and V is TRBV11-2; D gene uncertain. The CDR3 consists of 13 residues. CDR1 is SGHAT, CDR2 FQNNGV, per germline. V lost 3 bases and J 0 bases, leaving 5 bases between the germline ends. The CDR3 here is CASSLLYQETQYF. As DNA, the CDR3 is TGTGCCAGCAGCTTGTTGTACCAAGAGACCCAGTACTTC.

This clonotype was recorded a few times. The genes are TRBV6-1 and TRBJ1-6; D is unclear. The V end was cut by 7 bases, the J end by 0 bases, with 10 bases between. Germline lookup yields CDR1 MNHNS and CDR2 SASEGT. This CDR3 comprises 15 residues. CDR3 residues: CASNAGSSYNSPLHF. The CDR3 DNA sequence: TGTGCCAGCAATGCTGGGAGCTCCTATAATTCACCCCTCCACTTT.

This clonotype counts as medium-sized. The chain employs TRBV7-8 and TRBJ2-1; TRBD2 aligns across 8 bases. The assigned J gene may be wrong: the sequence end matches TRBJ2-5 better. The CDR3 loop spans 14 amino acids. Germline V gene data show CDR1 as SGHVS and CDR2 as FQNEAQ. CDR3 DNA sequence: TGTGCCAGCAGCACAAGCGGGAGAGGAGAGACCCAGTACTTC. This gives the protein CASSTSGRGETQYF.

V and J are TRBV7-8 and TRBJ2-3; D is unclear. V lost 5 bases and J lost 7, with 10 bases in between. Germline V gene sequence: CDR1 SGHVS, CDR2 FQNEAQ. The CDR3 consists of 12 residues. The CDR3 sequence is CASSADWNTQYF. In DNA form, the CDR3 reads TGTGCCAGCAGCGCCGACTGGAATACGCAGTATTTT.

This clonotype was observed at least ten times. This chain links TRBV5-1 with TRBJ1-1, with a possible D match to TRBD1 (5 bases). The CDR3 contains 14 residues. V lost 0 bases to trimming and J lost 4 bases, with 10 bases between them. Germline CDR1 is SGHRS and CDR2 is YFSETQ. The CDR3 protein is CASSLGRGGTEAFF. The CDR3 bases are TGCGCCAGCAGCTTGGGGAGGGGTGGCACTGAAGCTTTCTTT.

This chain uses TRBV20-1 with TRBJ2-5; D is undetermined. This CDR3 contains 11 residues. Germline CDR1 is DFQATT and CDR2 is SNEGSKA (reference sequence). Trimming removed 3 bases from V and 5 bases from J, with 7 bases in between. The CDR3 sequence is CSARGRETQYF. The CDR3 nucleotides are TGCAGTGCTAGGGGTCGCGAGACCCAGTACTTC.

This clonotype was seen a handful of times. The chain joins TRBV5-6 to TRBJ2-5; D is perhaps TRBD1 (6 bases). The CDR3 extends over 13 amino acids. V was pared by 2 bases and J by 4 bases, with 9 bases between. Looked up from germline, CDR1 is SGHDT and CDR2 is YYEEEE. CDR3 residues: CASSLGQIETQYF. For the CDR3, the DNA is TGTGCCAGCAGCTTAGGACAGATAGAGACCCAGTACTTC.

V is TRBV12-3 or TRBV12-4 and J is TRBJ2-1; 8 bases are shared with TRBD2. The V and J ends lost 4 bases and 4 bases, in that order; junction bases with no gene match: 6. This CDR3 contains 15 residues. The DNA for the CDR3 is TGTGCCAGCAGTTCCTTAGCGGGATATTACAATGAGCAGTTCTTC. This gives the protein CASSSLAGYYNEQFF.

This clonotype has a count of ten or more. Just one base apart from a much larger clone, this may be a read error. V and J are TRBV7-9 and TRBJ2-1; TRBD1 agrees at 9 bases. This CDR3 region has 16 residues. Germline V gene sequence: CDR1 SEHNR, CDR2 FQNEAQ (reference sequence). V lost 2 bases and J lost 13; bases outside the gene matches: 15. CDR3 in amino acids: CASSLLWTGVRETQFF. The CDR3 DNA reads TGTGCCAGCAGCTTATTGTGGACAGGGGTTCGAGAGACCCAGTTCTTC.

By share, this clonotype counts as medium-sized. The CDR3 loop reads CASSPQGIRGETQYF. As DNA, the CDR3 is TGCGCCAGCAGCCCACAAGGGATCCGAGGAGAGACCCAGTACTTC. The rearrangement links TRBV5-1 to TRBJ2-5, with D uncertain. Between the trimmed V and J ends, which lost 4 bases and 4 bases, there was a span of 17 bases. This CDR3 is 15 amino acids long. Germline V gene sequence: CDR1 SGHRS, CDR2 YFSETQ.

This clonotype was seen a single time. This chain uses TRBV6-1 with TRBJ2-6; 7 bases map to TRBD2. There are 18 residues in the CDR3. Germline lookup yields CDR1 MNHNS and CDR2 SASEGT. J lost 1 base, V lost 1 base, and 7 bases had no gene match. The CDR3 spells CASSEEGGVASGANVLTF. The CDR3 DNA is TGTGCCAGCAGTGAAGAGGGAGGGGTTGCTTCTGGGGCCAACGTCCTGACTTTC.

The chain combines TRBV7-8 with TRBJ2-3; 11 bases map to TRBD2. The J call may not be correct, given that the DNA end is closer to TRBJ2-7. Germline V lookup: CDR1 SGHVS, CDR2 FQNEAQ. The CDR3 spans 16 residues. DNA for the CDR3: TGTGCCAGCAGCCCTCAAGGGACTAGCGGAGTCTACGAGCAGTACTTC. Protein sequence: CASSPQGTSGVYEQYF.

The gene calls are TRBV11-3 and TRBJ2-5; unclear D gene. The V gene's germline CDR1 is SGHNT and CDR2 YENEEA. V lost 0 bases and J lost 5, with 22 bases in between. This CDR3 is 18 amino acids long. The CDR3 spells CASSLDIKISEPRETQYF. The CDR3 DNA is TGTGCCAGCAGCTTAGATATAAAAATTTCAGAACCGCGGGAGACCCAGTACTTC.

The chain couples TRBV6-1 to TRBJ2-3; tentative D call: TRBD2 (5 bases). Deletions cut 3 bases from V and 0 bases from J, with 13 bases between. The CDR3 has 16 residues. The germline V gene encodes CDR1 MNHNS and CDR2 SASEGT. CDR3 in amino acids: CASSDFGMASTDTQYF. CDR3 nucleotide sequence: TGTGCCAGCAGTGACTTCGGGATGGCTAGCACAGATACGCAGTATTTT.

This clonotype rates as medium-sized. V and J are TRBV6-6 and TRBJ1-2, with 7 bases identical to TRBD1. Germline assignment: CDR1 MNHNY and CDR2 SVGAGI (reference sequence). CDR3 length equals 13 residues. V shed 6 bases, J shed 4 bases, and the junction held 5 bases outside the gene matches. CDR3 loop: CASRSGTAYGYTF. In nucleotides, the CDR3 is TGTGCCAGCAGATCCGGGACAGCCTATGGCTACACCTTC.

This chain uses TRBV20-1 with TRBJ2-5, with no clear D. The V gene's germline CDR1 is DFQATT and CDR2 SNEGSKA (reference sequence). The length of the CDR3 is 13 residues. CDR3 sequence reads: CTVPSSRVETQYF. As DNA, the CDR3 is TGCACCGTCCCAAGTAGTCGGGTAGAGACCCAGTACTTC.

This clonotype was picked up one time. The chain employs TRBV11-3 and TRBJ2-3, with 12 bases identical to TRBD2. J gave up 0 bases and V 1 base, and 8 bases lay outside the gene matches. The CDR3 runs to 19 residues. Germline CDR1 reads SGHNT; CDR2 reads YENEEA. CDR3 residues: CASSLGLAGGPRSTDTQYF. In DNA, the CDR3 is TGTGCCAGCAGCTTAGGCCTAGCGGGGGGGCCTCGGAGCACAGATACGCAGTATTTT. Looking up the rest from reference TRBV11-3 and TRBJ2-3 gives the full variable domain: EAGVVQSPRYKIIEKKQPVAFWCNPISGHNTLYWYLQNLGQGPELLIRYENEEAVDDSQLPKDRFSAERLKGVDSTLKIQPAELGDSAVYLCASSLGLAGGPRSTDTQYFGPGTRLTVL.